Below, one T cell receptor beta chain is given with its context. Libraries were prepared by immunoSEQ multiplex PCR; TCRdb keeps only in-frame clonotypes and omits some of them. The table records approximately 480,000 clones, roughly nine tenths of them present only once. The entry originates in a study of blood T cell repertoires in COVID-19. Germline lookup yields CDR1 LNHDA and CDR2 SQIVND (reference sequence). J was trimmed by 9 bases and V by 6 bases; bases with no gene match: 5. This CDR3 is 13 amino acids long. The specimen was peripheral blood. The chain joins TRBV19 to TRBJ2-1; the match to TRBD1 covers 10 bases. The receptor comes from a man between 18 and 29 years old with COVID-19, enrolled during active disease. The CDR3 loop reads CASRTGQGIEQFF. The DNA of the CDR3 is TGTGCCAGTAGGACGGGACAGGGGATTGAGCAGTTCTTC.